A single T cell receptor beta chain is shown here with its context. Its recognized antigen is unknown. Per-base quality was not reported, and no clone a single base away is much larger than it. Via the germline V gene (reference sequence), CDR1 is LNHDA and CDR2 SQIVND. Including cysteine and phenylalanine, the CDR3 has 13 amino acids. The DNA shown is the 39-base CDR3, in frame from base 1. V is shortened by 6 bases, J by 3 bases, and the region joining them spans 9 bases. The source of the sample is a study of shared clonotypes between healthy human individuals (dated by TCRdb to 2020 to 2021). For the study in its entirety: Three men and two women, aged 18 to 49 years, made up the cohort. To increase sequencing depth and limit assay-specific biases, different laboratories used diverse techniques to prepare libraries and sequence TCR repertoires. Leukapheresis yielded between about 0.9 and 8.9 billion PBMCs per donor. The study deeply sequenced blood TCR repertoires of five healthy adults to estimate repertoire size and the extent of clonotype sharing between individuals. For each donor, three plates each were used for CD4 naive and CD4 memory, two plates were used for CD8 naive, and one plate was used for CD8 memory. Overall study results and their limits: Naive subsets generally had larger estimated clonotype richness than memory subsets did. Higher generation probabilities were observed for clonotypes shared by all four sorted-subset donors than for non-shared clonotypes. The genetic and exposure-history diversity represented was limited by the small number of donors. Pairwise subsampling led to the expectation that sequencing depth would affect the degree of clonotype sharing among donors. Incomplete sequencing was indicated by rarefaction of sorted-subset datasets, despite the large sequencing depth. Sampling was limited to blood, and TCR repertoires in tissue likely differ from TCR repertoires in blood. Across a few donors, about 4.5% of naive CD4, roughly 3.5% of naive CD8, around 2.1% of memory CD4, and 0.4% of memory CD8 clonotypes were shared.

TCR CDR3 regions were amplified from genomic DNA by multiplex PCR using the deep immunoSEQ assay. Genomic DNA extracted from each cell subset was distributed evenly over all wells of several immunoSEQ 96-well plates, and each plate served as one replicate. For sorted subsets, each replicate PCR was loaded with approximately 200 ng genomic DNA, equivalent to 30,000 or so T cell genomes. Purified libraries were measured with a Qubit 3.0 fluorometer, size-checked on a Bioanalyzer 2100, and measured again with the KAPA Library Quantification kit. Each immunoSEQ 96-well plate was sequenced on its own single-read 150-cycle Illumina NextSeq 550 flow cell. On the study's bioinformatics: The immunoSEQ output contained only junctional sequences without quality scores, so filtering could not match that applied to full-length reads. Sequences were annotated with PyIR, a Python wrapper for IgBLAST v1.9, and V/J genes and CDR3 were assigned using IMGT germline references. Reads with weak V/J assignments (E-value above 1e-6), missing CDR3, stop codons, out-of-frame junctions, or ambiguous translated residues were removed. V3J clonotypes were defined as sequences sharing the same inferred V gene, J gene, and CDR3 amino acid sequence. Percentage overlap between repertoires was computed as shared unique clonotypes divided by the size of the smaller repertoire. Three approaches were used to assess repertoire richness: RTK rarefaction, the Chao1 estimator, and Recon v2.1 estimates of unobserved clonotypes. Generation probabilities for all TCRbeta clonotypes obtained by the gDNA method from a handful of donors were computed using OLGA. Drawn from immuneACCESS, this table holds only the in-frame rearrangements with V and J called that TCRdb kept. Clones are partly lost; checked studies trace under half to an unresolved V gene and leave the rest unexplained. That table gives V, J and clone size, and the DNA gave D and trimming. The sample table holds 800,000 or so clones, of which around 96% were seen once. The top ten constitute about 0.22% of the sample.

For the CD8 naive samples, CD45RO-negative cells were positively selected for CCR7, yielding a CD45RA+CCR7+ population from which TemRA cells were excluded. Healthy HIV-negative adults with no recently reported acute infections or vaccinations were included as donors. Only Caucasian adults living in Nashville, Tennessee, USA were represented among the donors. Blood was obtained by leukapheresis, after which PBMCs were separated by Ficoll-Histopaque density gradient centrifugation and cryopreserved in liquid nitrogen vapor phase. Analytical flow cytometry was used to check the purity and quantity of every magnetically sorted T cell population. Each sorted fraction had its genomic DNA isolated and then quantified by UV absorbance on a Nanodrop 2000c.

The source of this sequence is a man aged 25 to 40 in good health. Material: naive CD8+ T cells sorted from blood. In the paper's terms, the cell subset or site label means: CD45RA+CCR7+. In this chain, TRBV19 is recombined with TRBJ1-5; the D gene identity is not certain. This receptor has the CDR3 CASSVYNNQPQHF. The sequenced DNA: TGTGCCAGTAGCGTTTATAACAATCAGCCCCAGCATTTT.